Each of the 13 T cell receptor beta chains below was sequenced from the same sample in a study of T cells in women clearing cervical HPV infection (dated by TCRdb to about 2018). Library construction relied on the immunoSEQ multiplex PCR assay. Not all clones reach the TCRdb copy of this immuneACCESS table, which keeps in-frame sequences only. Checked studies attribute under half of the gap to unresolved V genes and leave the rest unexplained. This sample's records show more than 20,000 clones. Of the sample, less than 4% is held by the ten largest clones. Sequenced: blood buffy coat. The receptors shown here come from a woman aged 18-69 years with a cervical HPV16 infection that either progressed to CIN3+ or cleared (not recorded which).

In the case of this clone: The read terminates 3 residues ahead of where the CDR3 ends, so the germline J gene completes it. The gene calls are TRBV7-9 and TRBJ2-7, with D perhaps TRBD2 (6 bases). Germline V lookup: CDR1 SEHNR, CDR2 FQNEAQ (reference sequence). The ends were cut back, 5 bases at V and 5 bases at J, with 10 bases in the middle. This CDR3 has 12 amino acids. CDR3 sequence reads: CASSLGGDEQYF. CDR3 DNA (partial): TGTGCCAGCAGCCTTGGAGGGGACGAG.

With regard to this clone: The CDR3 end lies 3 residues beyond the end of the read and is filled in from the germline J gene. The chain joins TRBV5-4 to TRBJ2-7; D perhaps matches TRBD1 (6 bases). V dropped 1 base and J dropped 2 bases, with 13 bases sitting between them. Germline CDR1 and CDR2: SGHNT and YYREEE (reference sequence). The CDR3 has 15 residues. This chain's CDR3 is CASSLRQGRTYEQYF. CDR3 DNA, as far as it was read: TGTGCCAGCAGCTTGCGGCAGGGGCGGACCTACGAG.

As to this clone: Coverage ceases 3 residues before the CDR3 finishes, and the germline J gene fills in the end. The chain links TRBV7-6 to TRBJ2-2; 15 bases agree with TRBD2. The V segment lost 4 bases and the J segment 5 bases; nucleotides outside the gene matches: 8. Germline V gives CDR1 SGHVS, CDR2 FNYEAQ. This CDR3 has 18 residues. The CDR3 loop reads CASSSTPGLAGGTGELFF. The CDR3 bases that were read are TGTGCCAGCAGCTCGACCCCCGGACTAGCGGGGGGGACCGGGGAG.

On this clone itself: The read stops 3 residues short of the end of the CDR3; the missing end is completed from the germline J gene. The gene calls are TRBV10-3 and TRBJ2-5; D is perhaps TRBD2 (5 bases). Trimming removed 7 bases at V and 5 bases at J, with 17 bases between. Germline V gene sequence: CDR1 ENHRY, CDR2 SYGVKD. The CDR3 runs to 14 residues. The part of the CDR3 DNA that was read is TGTGCCATCAAAGGCGACTTGTCGGGGGAGACC. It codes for CAIKGDLSGET. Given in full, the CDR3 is CAIKGDLSGETQYF.

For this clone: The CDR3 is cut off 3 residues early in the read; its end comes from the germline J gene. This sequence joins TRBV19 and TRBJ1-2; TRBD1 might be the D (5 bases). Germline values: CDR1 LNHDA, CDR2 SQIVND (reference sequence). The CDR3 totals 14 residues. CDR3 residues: CASSISAGKGGYTF. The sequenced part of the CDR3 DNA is TGTGCCAGTAGTATTTCGGCAGGGAAAGGCGGC.

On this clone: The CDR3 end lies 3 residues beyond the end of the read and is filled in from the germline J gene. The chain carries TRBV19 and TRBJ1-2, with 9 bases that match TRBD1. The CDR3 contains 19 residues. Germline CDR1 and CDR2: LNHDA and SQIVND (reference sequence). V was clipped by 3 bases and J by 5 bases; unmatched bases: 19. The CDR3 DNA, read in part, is TGTGCCAGTAGTATCCCCGGGACAGGGAATGCCCTTCTCGGGTATGGC. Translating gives CASSIPGTGNALLGYG. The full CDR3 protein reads CASSIPGTGNALLGYGYTF.

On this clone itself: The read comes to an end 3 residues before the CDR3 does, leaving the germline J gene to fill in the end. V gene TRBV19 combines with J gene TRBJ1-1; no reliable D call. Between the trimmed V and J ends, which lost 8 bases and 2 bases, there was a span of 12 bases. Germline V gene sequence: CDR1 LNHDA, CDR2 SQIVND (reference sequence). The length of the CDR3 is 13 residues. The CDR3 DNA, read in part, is TGTGCCAGTGGACTGATGATCAACACTGAA. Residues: CASGLMINTE. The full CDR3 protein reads CASGLMINTEAFF.

Partial CDR3 DNA: TGCAGTGCAAGGAGCGGGCACACAGATACG. Protein product: CSARSGHTDT. The full-length CDR3 reads as CSARSGHTDTQYF. The chain combines TRBV20-1 with TRBJ2-3, with D perhaps matching TRBD2 (6 bases). The read stops 3 residues short of the end of the CDR3; the missing end is completed from the germline J gene. With 6 bases removed from V and 2 bases from J, the gap between germline ends came to 12 bases. This CDR3 has 13 residues. CDR1 and CDR2 from the germline V gene are DFQATT and SNEGSKA (reference sequence).

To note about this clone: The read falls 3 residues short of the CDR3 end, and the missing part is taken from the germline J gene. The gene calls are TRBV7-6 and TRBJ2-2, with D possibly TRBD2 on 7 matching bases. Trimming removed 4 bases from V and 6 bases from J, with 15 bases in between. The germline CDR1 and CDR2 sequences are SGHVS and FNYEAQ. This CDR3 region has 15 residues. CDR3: CASSSLGGVAGELFF. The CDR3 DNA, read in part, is TGTGCCAGCAGCTCGCTAGGGGGGGTTGCCGGGGAG. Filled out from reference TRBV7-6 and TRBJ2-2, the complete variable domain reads GAGVSQSPRYKVTKRGQDVALRCDPISGHVSLYWYRQALGQGPEFLTYFNYEAQQDKSGLPNDRFSAERPEGSISTLTIQRTEQRDSAMYRCASSSLGGVAGELFFGEGSRLTVL.

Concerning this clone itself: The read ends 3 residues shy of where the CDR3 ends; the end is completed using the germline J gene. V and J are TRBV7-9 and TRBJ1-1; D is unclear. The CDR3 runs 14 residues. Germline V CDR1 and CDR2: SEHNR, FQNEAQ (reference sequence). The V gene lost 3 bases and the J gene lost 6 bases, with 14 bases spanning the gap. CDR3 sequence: CASSLTHRGPEAFF. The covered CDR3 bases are TGTGCCAGCAGCTTGACACACCGAGGCCCTGAA.

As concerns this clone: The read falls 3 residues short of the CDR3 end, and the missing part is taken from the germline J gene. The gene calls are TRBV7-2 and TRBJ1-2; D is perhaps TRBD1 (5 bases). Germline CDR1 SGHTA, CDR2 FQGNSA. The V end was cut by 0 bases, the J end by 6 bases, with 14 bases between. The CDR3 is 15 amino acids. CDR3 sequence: CASSLAAQGWNGYTF. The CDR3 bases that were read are TGTGCCAGCAGCTTAGCCGCGCAGGGCTGGAATGGC.

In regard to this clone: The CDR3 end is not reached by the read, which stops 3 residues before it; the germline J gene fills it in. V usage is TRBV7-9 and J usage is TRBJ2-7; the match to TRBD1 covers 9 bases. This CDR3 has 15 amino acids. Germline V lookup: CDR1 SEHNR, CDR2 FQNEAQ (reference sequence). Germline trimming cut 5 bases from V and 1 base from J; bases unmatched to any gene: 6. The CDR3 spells CASSPRDRASYEQYF. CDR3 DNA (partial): TGTGCCAGCAGCCCCCGGGACAGGGCATCCTACGAG.

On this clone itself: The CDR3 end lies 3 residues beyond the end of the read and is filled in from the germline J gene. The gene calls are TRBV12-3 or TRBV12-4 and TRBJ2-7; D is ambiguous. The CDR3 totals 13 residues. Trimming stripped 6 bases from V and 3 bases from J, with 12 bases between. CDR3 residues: CASSPMGSYEQYF. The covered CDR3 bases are TGTGCCAGCAGCCCAATGGGCAGCTACGAG.